This T cell receptor (beta chain) was sequenced during a study of blood T cells in healthy people across ages. Study-wide results and caveats: Not knowing donor CMV status may have confounded expanded clonotype changes. The fall in TCR beta diversity per million T cells was roughly linear with age.

A second about 6 to 12 cycle PCR used barcoded and J-beta primers. TCRdb re-called the 5' RACE reads with MiXCR, one entry per CDR3 protein. The table shows a few hundred thousand distinct CDR3 sequences, with 25% to 30% occurring only once. Drawn from each donor were approximately 9.5 milliliters of peripheral blood. Whenever a sample was processed, at least 6 million PBMCs were isolated. With respect to this clonotype: Its antigen is currently unknown.

This CDR3 is built from 16 residues. Trimming took off 0 bases at V and 0 bases at J, with 9 bases between the two ends. CDR1 LGHNA and CDR2 YNFKEQ come from the germline V gene. This receptor was identified in a woman aged 70-85 years in good health. This chain uses TRBV4-2 with TRBJ2-1; D not resolved. The specimen was blood. In DNA, the CDR3 is TGTGCCAGCAGCCAAGAGGGTACCATCTCCTACAATGAGCAGTTCTTC. This codes for CASSQEGTISYNEQFF.